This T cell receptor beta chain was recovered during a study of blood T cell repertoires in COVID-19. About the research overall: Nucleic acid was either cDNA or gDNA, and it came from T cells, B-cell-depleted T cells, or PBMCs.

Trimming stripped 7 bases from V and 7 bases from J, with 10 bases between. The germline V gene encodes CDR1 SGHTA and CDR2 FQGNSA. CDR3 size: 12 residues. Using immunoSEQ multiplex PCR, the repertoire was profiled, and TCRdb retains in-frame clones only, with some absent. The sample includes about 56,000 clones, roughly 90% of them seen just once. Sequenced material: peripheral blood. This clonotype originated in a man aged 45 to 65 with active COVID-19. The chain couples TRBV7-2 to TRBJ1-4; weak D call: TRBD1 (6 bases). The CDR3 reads CASKSDSEKLFF. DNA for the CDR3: TGTGCCAGCAAATCGGACAGTGAAAAACTGTTTTTT.